Reported below is one T cell receptor beta chain. The sample belongs to a study of beta chain features in type 1 diabetes. The CDR3 runs to 15 residues. Germline V gene lookup returns CDR1 SQVTM and CDR2 ANQGSEA. The V gene end was trimmed by 6 bases and the J gene end by 7 bases; junction bases not matched to a gene: 11. Since all of the isolated RNA was reverse transcribed, expressed TCRB transcripts were what got sequenced. The assay was immunoSEQ multiplex PCR, and TCRdb's table has in-frame clones only and misses some. The data contain hundreds of thousands of clones, about 14% of them singletons.

The sequencing sample was made of naive CD4+ T cells from blood. This receptor was obtained from a man younger than 35 in good health. The chain has TRBV29-1 and TRBJ1-6, with 8 bases aligning to TRBD1. CDR3 sequence reads: CSVRDRPGPNSPLHF. In DNA, the CDR3 is TGCAGCGTGAGGGACAGGCCCGGGCCCAATTCACCCCTCCACTTT.